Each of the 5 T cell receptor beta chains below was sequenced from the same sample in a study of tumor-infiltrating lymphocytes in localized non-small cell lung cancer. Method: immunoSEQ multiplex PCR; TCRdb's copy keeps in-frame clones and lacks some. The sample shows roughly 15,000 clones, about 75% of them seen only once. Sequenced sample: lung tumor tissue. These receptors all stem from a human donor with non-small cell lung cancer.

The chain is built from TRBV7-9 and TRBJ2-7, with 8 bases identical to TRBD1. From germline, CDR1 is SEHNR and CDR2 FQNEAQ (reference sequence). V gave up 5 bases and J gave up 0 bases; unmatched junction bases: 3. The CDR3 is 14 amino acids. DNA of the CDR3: TGTGCCAGCAGCCCGGACAGGGCCTCCTACGAGCAGTACTTC. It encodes CASSPDRASYEQYF.

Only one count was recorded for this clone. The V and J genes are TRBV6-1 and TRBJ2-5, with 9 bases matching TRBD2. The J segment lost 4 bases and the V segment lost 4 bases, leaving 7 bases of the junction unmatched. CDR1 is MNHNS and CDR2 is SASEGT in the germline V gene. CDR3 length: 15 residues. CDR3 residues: CASSGLAGVAETQYF. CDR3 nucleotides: TGTGCCAGCAGTGGATTAGCGGGAGTCGCAGAGACCCAGTACTTC.

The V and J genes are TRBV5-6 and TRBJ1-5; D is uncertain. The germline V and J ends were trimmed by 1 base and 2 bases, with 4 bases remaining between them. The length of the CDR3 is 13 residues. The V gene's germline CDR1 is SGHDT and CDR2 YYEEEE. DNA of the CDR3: TGTGCCAGCAGCTTGAGGCGCAATCAGCCCCAGCATTTT. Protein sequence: CASSLRRNQPQHF.

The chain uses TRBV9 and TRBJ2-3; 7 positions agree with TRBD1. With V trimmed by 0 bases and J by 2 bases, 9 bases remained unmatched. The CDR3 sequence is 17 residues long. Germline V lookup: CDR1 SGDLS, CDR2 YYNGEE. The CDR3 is CASSVAFQGENTDTQYF. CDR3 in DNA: TGTGCCAGCAGCGTAGCTTTCCAGGGGGAAAACACAGATACGCAGTATTTT. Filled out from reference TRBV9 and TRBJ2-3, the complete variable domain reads DSGVTQTPKHLITATGQRVTLRCSPRSGDLSVYWYQQSLDQGLQFLIQYYNGEERAKGNILERFSAQQFPDLHSELNLSSLELGDSALYFCASSVAFQGENTDTQYFGPGTRLTVL.

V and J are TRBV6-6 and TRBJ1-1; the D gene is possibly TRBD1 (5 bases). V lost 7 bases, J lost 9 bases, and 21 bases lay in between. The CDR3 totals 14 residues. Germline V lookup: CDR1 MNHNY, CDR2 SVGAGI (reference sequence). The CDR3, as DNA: TGTGCCAGCACATCGGGCCCGGGGGGAACTCAAGCTTTCTTT. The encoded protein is CASTSGPGGTQAFF.